This is a list of T cell receptor beta chains from one sample in a study of response to subunit inactivated influenza vaccine. TCRdb re-called the RT-PCR reads with MiXCR, one entry per CDR3 protein. Of around 750,000 distinct CDR3 sequences listed, approximately 21% were seen once; the top ten hold roughly 10%. The input for sequencing was PBMCs from blood, taken around 5 days after vaccination. The source of these receptors is a man in his fifties or sixties who received an inactivated influenza vaccine. Each CDR3 is given with its conserved first and last residue. The order of the fields is V gene, J gene, D gene, CDR3 protein. The D gene is left open where the match is weak.

>TRBV30|TRBJ2-3|TRBD1
CAWSLTGGFTDTQYF
>TRBV10-3|TRBJ1-2|NA
CAISESRTVNYGYTF
>TRBV7-9|TRBJ2-3|TRBD1
CASSLIRQGAGDTQYF
>TRBV12-5|TRBJ1-2|TRBD1
CASGLSGGLNYGYTF
>TRBV9|TRBJ2-1|TRBD2
CASSEGLADTYNEQFF
>TRBV5-1|TRBJ1-1|NA
CASSLATGGMNTEAFF
>TRBV4-3|TRBJ2-1|TRBD2
CASSPRGSGTPKYNEQFF
>TRBV5-1|TRBJ2-1|NA
CASSFSLGVLNEQFF
>TRBV10-3|TRBJ2-1|NA
CAMSATSYNEQFF
>TRBV29-1|TRBJ2-5|NA
CSVRTALQETQYF
>TRBV12-3/TRBV12-4|TRBJ2-1|NA
CASSLLGADEQFF
>TRBV20-1|TRBJ1-1|NA
CSARGPWGNTEAFF
>TRBV20-1|TRBJ1-6|NA
CSAVDSQRSSYNSPLHF
>TRBV2|TRBJ2-1|NA
CASSDLGQSSYNEQFF
>TRBV9|TRBJ1-5|TRBD1
CASSDILTGGLTF
>TRBV29-1|TRBJ2-1|NA
CSAQYYNEQFF
>TRBV7-3|TRBJ2-6|TRBD1
CASSIPGQGSSGANVLTF
>TRBV11-3|TRBJ2-1|NA
CASSPTPGSVQFF
>TRBV12-3/TRBV12-4|TRBJ1-1|NA
CASKFDTEAFF
>TRBV20-1|TRBJ1-5|NA
CSARTGVGHSNQPQHF
>TRBV9|TRBJ2-1|TRBD1
CASSGRDRANNEQFF
>TRBV5-6|TRBJ2-7|TRBD2
CASSWGGGIAYEQYF
>TRBV6-6|TRBJ1-5|NA
CASRGRENQPQHF
>TRBV20-1|TRBJ2-3|NA
CSAPHRGAGEVGTQYF
>TRBV7-2|TRBJ1-2|NA
CASRRGGDYGYTF
>TRBV10-3|TRBJ2-7|TRBD2
CAISEPGGPHEQYF
>TRBV5-1|TRBJ2-3|TRBD1
CASSPRTGNGDTQYF
>TRBV28|TRBJ2-1|TRBD2
CASSPWREIHNEQFF
>TRBV19|TRBJ2-2|NA
CASRFGIANTGELFF
>TRBV6-1|TRBJ1-1|NA
CASSTEGGGTEAFF
>TRBV28|TRBJ2-3|NA
CASSLSQGWDTQYF
>TRBV15|TRBJ2-5|TRBD2
CATSRTSGEQETQYF
>TRBV6-1|TRBJ2-3|TRBD2
CASILGLAGGPDTQYF
>TRBV12-3/TRBV12-4|TRBJ2-3|TRBD2
CASSRAGGADTQYF
>TRBV7-9|TRBJ2-3|NA
CASSIRDNTTDTQYF
>TRBV7-7|TRBJ2-1|NA
CASSTGTASYNEQFF
>TRBV12-3/TRBV12-4|TRBJ2-7|TRBD1
CASRLRQGSYEQYF
>TRBV25-1|TRBJ2-7|NA
CASSARDTPYEQYF
>TRBV29-1|TRBJ1-1|NA
CSVVRTRGTEAFF
>TRBV12-3/TRBV12-4|TRBJ2-7|NA
CASSPRDGHTNGQYF
>TRBV6-1|TRBJ1-5|NA
CASSDTGQTWAPQHF
>TRBV20-1|TRBJ1-5|NA
CSARKGIQPQHF
>TRBV7-9|TRBJ1-1|TRBD1
CASSLGWDRSLNTEAFF
>TRBV4-3|TRBJ1-6|TRBD1
CASSRDRGYSPLHF
>TRBV7-9|TRBJ1-1|NA
CASSSDKTRAEAFF